The 17 T cell receptor beta chains in this list originate from one sample, sequenced in a study of CD4 T cells in relation to SARS-CoV-2 and coronaviruses. Their recognized antigens are unknown. CD4+ T cells from unexposed donors were obtained before the COVID-19 pandemic (2011-2018). CD4+ T cells were isolated from the cells after about ten days of culture. The table came from immunoSEQ multiplex PCR; TCRdb's copy has only in-frame clones and leaves some out. The table includes roughly 30,000 clones, 74% detected once. The sequencing sample was made of CD4+ T cells from PBMCs, cultured in vitro. The receptors were sampled from a human donor in good health.

This clone has more than one count but fewer than ten. This chain joins TRBV11-2 and TRBJ2-1; possibly TRBD2 for D (5 bases). The CDR3 extends over 14 amino acids. Looked up from germline, CDR1 is SGHAT and CDR2 is FQNNGV. Trimming shortened V by 4 bases and J by 4 bases, and 11 bases separated the two germline ends. In nucleotides, the CDR3 is TGTGCCAGCAGCTCATCCGGACTGTACAATGAGCAGTTCTTC. Its protein is CASSSSGLYNEQFF.

The chain has TRBV18 and TRBJ2-1, with unresolved D. Germline V gene sequence: CDR1 KGHSH, CDR2 LQKENI. Trimming took off 0 bases at V and 3 bases at J, with 6 bases between the two ends. This CDR3 comprises 14 residues. Written as DNA, the CDR3 is TGTGCCAGCTCACCACCGCCTAACTACAATGAGCAGTTCTTC. It codes for CASSPPPNYNEQFF. The whole variable domain, remainder taken from reference TRBV18 and TRBJ2-1, is NAGVMQNPRHLVRRRGQEARLRCSPMKGHSHVYWYRQLPEEGLKFMVYLQKENIIDESGMPKERFSAEFPKEGPSILRIQQVVRGDSAAYFCASSPPPNYNEQFFGPGTRLTVL.

The chain uses TRBV5-1 and TRBJ1-1; 10 bases fit TRBD1. The junction had 10 bases not matched to a gene; V was cut back by 1 base and J by 1 base. The CDR3 is 18 amino acids. Germline CDR1 reads SGHRS; CDR2 reads YFSETQ. For the CDR3, the DNA is TGCGCCAGCAGCTTGAGGGGACAGGGGATCTGGACGAACACTGAAGCTTTCTTT. It codes for CASSLRGQGIWTNTEAFF.

This clone was counted once. This rearrangement joins TRBV5-1 to TRBJ1-1, with TRBD1 as a possible D gene (5 bases). Trimming removed 0 bases from V and 4 bases from J, with 13 bases in between. Germline V gene lookup returns CDR1 SGHRS and CDR2 YFSETQ. The CDR3 totals 15 residues. The CDR3: CASSLAEAGSTEAFF. The CDR3 nucleotides read TGCGCCAGCAGCTTGGCCGAGGCAGGGAGCACTGAAGCTTTCTTT. Full variable domain (rest looked up from reference TRBV5-1 and TRBJ1-1): KAGVTQTPRYLIKTRGQQVTLSCSPISGHRSVSWYQQTPGQGLQFLFEYFSETQRNKGNFPGRFSGRQFSNSRSEMNVSTLELGDSALYLCASSLAEAGSTEAFFGQGTRLTVV.

V usage is TRBV29-1 and J usage is TRBJ1-1, with a weak D call TRBD1 (5 bases). Trimming removed 6 bases at V and 1 base at J, with 6 bases between. Germline CDR1 and CDR2: SQVTM and ANQGSEA. This CDR3 spans 11 amino acids. The CDR3 reads CSVGQNTEAFF. CDR3 sequence (DNA): TGCAGCGTCGGACAGAACACTGAAGCTTTCTTT.

CDR3 nucleotide sequence: TGTGCCAGTAGTATCAGGGGTCTTGGGGGAGAGCAGTACTTC. Protein product: CASSIRGLGGEQYF. The chain uses TRBV19 and TRBJ2-7, with D maybe TRBD1 (6 bases). The CDR3 runs to 14 residues. V lost 3 bases to trimming and J lost 7 bases, with 16 bases between them. Germline CDR1 and CDR2: LNHDA and SQIVND (reference sequence).

V and J are TRBV19 and TRBJ1-1; weak D call: TRBD1 (5 bases). Trimming removed 6 bases from V and 5 bases from J, with 13 bases in between. This CDR3 is built from 13 residues. The germline gives CDR1 LNHDA, CDR2 SQIVND (reference sequence). CDR3 DNA sequence: TGTGCCAGTAGACTAACAGGAGATACTGAAGCTTTCTTT. Translating it yields CASRLTGDTEAFF.

V usage is TRBV11-3 and J usage is TRBJ2-5; TRBD2 aligns across 7 bases. Germline CDR1 and CDR2: SGHNT and YENEEA. The CDR3 is 13 amino acids. Trimming at V came to 8 bases and at J to 3 bases, leaving 6 bases not matched to a gene. The CDR3 DNA sequence: TGTGCCAGCGCCCTGGGGGGGAAAGAGACCCAGTACTTC. This translates into CASALGGKETQYF. The full variable domain, its missing parts supplied by reference TRBV11-3 and TRBJ2-5, is EAGVVQSPRYKIIEKKQPVAFWCNPISGHNTLYWYLQNLGQGPELLIRYENEEAVDDSQLPKDRFSAERLKGVDSTLKIQPAELGDSAVYLCASALGGKETQYFGPGTRLLVL.

This rearrangement joins TRBV2 to TRBJ1-2; tentative D call: TRBD1 (6 bases). CDR1 and CDR2 (germline): SNHLY, FYNNEI. Trimming pared 8 bases from V and 2 bases from J, leaving 15 bases between. The CDR3 totals 14 residues. The CDR3 DNA reads TGTGCCAGCCGTGTCGGGGGACAAAACTATGGCTACACCTTC. Its protein product is CASRVGGQNYGYTF.

V is TRBV30 and J is TRBJ1-6, with D unclear. There are 12 residues in the CDR3. In germline, CDR1 is GTSNPN, CDR2 SVGIG (reference sequence). The V and J ends lost 0 bases and 12 bases respectively, with 9 bases between them. The CDR3 nucleotides read TGTGCCTGGAGTGTACGCGGGAGACCCCTCCACTTT. This gives the protein CAWSVRGRPLHF.

The genes are TRBV5-4 and TRBJ1-3; 10 bases match TRBD1. Germline lookup yields CDR1 SGHNT and CDR2 YYREEE (reference sequence). After removal of 1 base from V and 2 bases from J, the junction contained 9 bases not matched to a gene. There are 18 residues in the CDR3. The CDR3 is CASSLSGRTGGTGNTIYF. In DNA, the CDR3 is TGTGCCAGCAGCTTGAGTGGACGGACAGGGGGAACTGGAAACACCATATATTTT.

This clone has just one count. The chain employs TRBV5-1 and TRBJ2-3; no firm D call. Germline CDR1 is SGHRS and CDR2 is YFSETQ. V lost 1 base to trimming and J lost 0 bases, with 12 bases between them. The CDR3 length is 16 residues. The CDR3 loop is CASSLSSGGSTDTQYF. The CDR3 bases are TGCGCCAGCAGCTTGAGTTCGGGCGGTAGCACAGATACGCAGTATTTT.

This rearrangement joins TRBV9 to TRBJ2-5; D ambiguous. The V gene lost 4 bases and the J gene lost 5 bases, with 12 bases spanning the gap. This CDR3 is 13 amino acids long. Germline assignment: CDR1 SGDLS and CDR2 YYNGEE. This CDR3 is CASSPRGWETQYF. CDR3 DNA: TGTGCCAGCAGCCCCCGTGGATGGGAGACCCAGTACTTC.

The V call is TRBV19, the J call TRBJ1-1; D unresolved. CDR1 LNHDA and CDR2 SQIVND come from the germline V gene (reference sequence). This CDR3 contains 14 residues. Between the trimmed V and J ends, which lost 2 bases and 5 bases, there was a span of 12 bases. This CDR3 reads CASSIRTDETEAFF. For the CDR3, the DNA is TGTGCCAGTAGTATAAGAACAGACGAGACTGAAGCTTTCTTT. Together with reference TRBV19 and TRBJ1-1, the CDR3 gives the full variable domain: DGGITQSPKYLFRKEGQNVTLSCEQNLNHDAMYWYRQDPGQGLRLIYYSQIVNDFQKGDIAEGYSVSREKKESFPLTVTSAQKNPTAFYLCASSIRTDETEAFFGQGTRLTVV.

This chain uses TRBV7-2 with TRBJ2-3, with TRBD2 as a possible D gene (7 bases). The V gene's germline CDR1 is SGHTA and CDR2 FQGNSA. The CDR3 has 17 amino acids. Trimming removed 3 bases from V and 6 bases from J, with 22 bases in between. The CDR3 loop is CASSFSIGGGREDTQYF. CDR3 bases: TGTGCCAGCAGCTTCAGTATAGGCGGGGGCCGCGAGGATACGCAGTATTTT.

The J gene is TRBJ2-2, the V gene TRBV3-1 (or the pseudogene TRBV3-2); a possible D gene is TRBD2 (6 bases). Per germline, CDR1 LGHDT and CDR2 YNNKEL (reference sequence). This CDR3 is 14 amino acids long. V was pared by 2 bases and J by 7 bases, with 11 bases between. CDR3 region: CASSQQRGVGELFF. The CDR3 nucleotides read TGTGCCAGCAGCCAACAGCGCGGGGTCGGGGAGCTGTTTTTT.

V gene TRBV4-2 combines with J gene TRBJ2-2, with 9 bases fitting TRBD2. This CDR3 is built from 18 residues. CDR1 LGHNA and CDR2 YNFKEQ come from the germline V gene. V was clipped by 1 base and J by 3 bases; unmatched bases: 9. CDR3 DNA: TGTGCCAGCAGCCAAGCTGGGGCGGGGGGGCCGTACACCGGGGAGCTGTTTTTT. Its translation is CASSQAGAGGPYTGELFF.